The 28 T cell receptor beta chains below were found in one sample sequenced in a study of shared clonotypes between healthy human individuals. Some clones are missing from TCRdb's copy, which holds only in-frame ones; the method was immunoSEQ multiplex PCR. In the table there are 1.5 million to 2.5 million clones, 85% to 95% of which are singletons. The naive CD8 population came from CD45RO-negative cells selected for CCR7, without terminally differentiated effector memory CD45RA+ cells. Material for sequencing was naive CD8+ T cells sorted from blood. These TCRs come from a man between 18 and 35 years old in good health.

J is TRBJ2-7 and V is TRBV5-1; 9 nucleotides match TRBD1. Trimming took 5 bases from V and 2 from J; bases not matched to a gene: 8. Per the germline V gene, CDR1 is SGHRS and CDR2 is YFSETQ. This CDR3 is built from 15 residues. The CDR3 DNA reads TGCGCCAGCAGTCCGGGACAGGGCTTTACCTACGAGCAGTACTTC. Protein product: CASSPGQGFTYEQYF.

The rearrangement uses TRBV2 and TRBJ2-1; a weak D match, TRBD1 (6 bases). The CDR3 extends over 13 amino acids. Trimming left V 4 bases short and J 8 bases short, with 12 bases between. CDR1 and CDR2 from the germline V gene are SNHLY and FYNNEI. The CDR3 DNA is TGTGCCAGCAGTGTAATGGGGGCCGATGAGCAGTTCTTC. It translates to CASSVMGADEQFF.

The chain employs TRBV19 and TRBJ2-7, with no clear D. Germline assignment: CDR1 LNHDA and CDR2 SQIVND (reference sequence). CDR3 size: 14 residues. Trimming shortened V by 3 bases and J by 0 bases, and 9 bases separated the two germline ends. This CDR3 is CASSMAMSSYEQYF. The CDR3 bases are TGTGCCAGTAGTATGGCCATGAGCTCCTACGAGCAGTACTTC.

The CDR3 loop is CATGSVYGYTF. As DNA, the CDR3 is TGTGCCACCGGTTCGGTCTATGGCTACACCTTC. This rearrangement joins TRBV15 to TRBJ1-2, with D uncertain. The CDR3 contains 11 residues. The germline CDR1 and CDR2 sequences are LNHNV and YYDKDF (reference sequence). V lost 8 bases, J lost 4 bases, and 8 bases lay in between.

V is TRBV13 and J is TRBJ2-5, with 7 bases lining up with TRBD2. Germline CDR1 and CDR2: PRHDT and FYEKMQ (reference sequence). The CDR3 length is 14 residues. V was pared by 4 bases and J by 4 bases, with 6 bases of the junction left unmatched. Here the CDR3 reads CASSSAGEGETQYF. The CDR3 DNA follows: TGTGCCAGCAGCTCCGCGGGAGAGGGAGAGACCCAGTACTTC.

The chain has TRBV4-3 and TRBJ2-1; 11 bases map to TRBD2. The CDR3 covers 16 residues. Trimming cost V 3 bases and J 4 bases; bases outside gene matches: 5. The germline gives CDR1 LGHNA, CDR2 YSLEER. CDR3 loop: CASSQSLAGEYNEQFF. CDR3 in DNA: TGCGCCAGCAGCCAGTCACTAGCGGGAGAGTACAATGAGCAGTTCTTC.

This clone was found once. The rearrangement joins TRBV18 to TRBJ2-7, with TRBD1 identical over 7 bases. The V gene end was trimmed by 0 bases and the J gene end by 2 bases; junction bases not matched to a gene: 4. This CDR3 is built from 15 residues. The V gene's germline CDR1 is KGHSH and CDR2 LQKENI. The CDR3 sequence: CASSPPTGLTYEQYF. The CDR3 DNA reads TGTGCCAGCTCACCACCGACAGGGTTAACCTACGAGCAGTACTTC.

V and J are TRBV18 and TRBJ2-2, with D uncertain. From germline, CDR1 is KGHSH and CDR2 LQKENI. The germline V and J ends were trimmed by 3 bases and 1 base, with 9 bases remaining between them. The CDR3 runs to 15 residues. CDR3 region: CASSPGSMNTGELFF. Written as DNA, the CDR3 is TGTGCCAGCTCACCGGGGTCGATGAACACCGGGGAGCTGTTTTTT.

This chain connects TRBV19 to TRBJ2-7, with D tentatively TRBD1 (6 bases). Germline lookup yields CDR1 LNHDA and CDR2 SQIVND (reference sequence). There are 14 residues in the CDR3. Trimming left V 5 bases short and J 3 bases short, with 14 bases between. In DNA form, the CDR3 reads TGTGCCAGTAGTGCGATCGGGACAAACTACGAGCAGTACTTC. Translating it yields CASSAIGTNYEQYF.

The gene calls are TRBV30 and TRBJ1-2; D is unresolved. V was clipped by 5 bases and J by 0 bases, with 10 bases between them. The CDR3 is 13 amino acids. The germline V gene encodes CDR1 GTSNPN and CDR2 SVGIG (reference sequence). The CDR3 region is CAWSGISNYGYTF. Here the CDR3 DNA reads TGTGCCTGGTCAGGAATTTCTAACTATGGCTACACCTTC.

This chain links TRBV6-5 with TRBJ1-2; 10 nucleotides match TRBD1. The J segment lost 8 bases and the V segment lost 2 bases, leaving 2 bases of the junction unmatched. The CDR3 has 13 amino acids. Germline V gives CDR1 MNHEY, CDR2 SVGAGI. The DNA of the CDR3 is TGTGCCAGCAGTTACATGACAGGGGGCGGCTACACCTTC. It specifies CASSYMTGGGYTF.

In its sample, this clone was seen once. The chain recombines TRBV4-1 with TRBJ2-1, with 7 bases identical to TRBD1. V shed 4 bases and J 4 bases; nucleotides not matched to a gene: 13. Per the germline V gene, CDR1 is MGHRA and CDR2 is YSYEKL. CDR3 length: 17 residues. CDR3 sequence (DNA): TGCGCCAGCAGCCCCTACCCGACAGGGCGGCTTTACAATGAGCAGTTCTTC. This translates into CASSPYPTGRLYNEQFF.

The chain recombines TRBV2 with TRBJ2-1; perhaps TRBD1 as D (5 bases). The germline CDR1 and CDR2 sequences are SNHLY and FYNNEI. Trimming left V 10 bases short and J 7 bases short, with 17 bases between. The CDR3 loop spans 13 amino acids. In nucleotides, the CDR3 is TGTGCCATGCAGACGGGTTCAGGGAATGAGCAGTTCTTC. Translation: CAMQTGSGNEQFF. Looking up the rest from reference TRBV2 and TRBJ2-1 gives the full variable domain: EPEVTQTPSHQVTQMGQEVILRCVPISNHLYFYWYRQILGQKVEFLVSFYNNEISEKSEIFDDQFSVERPDGSNFTLKIRSTKLEDSAMYFCAMQTGSGNEQFFGPGTRLTVL.

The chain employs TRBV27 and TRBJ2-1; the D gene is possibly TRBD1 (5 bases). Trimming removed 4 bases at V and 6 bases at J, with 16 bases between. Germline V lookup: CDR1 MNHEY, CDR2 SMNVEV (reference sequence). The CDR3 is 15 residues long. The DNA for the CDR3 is TGTGCCAGCAGTTCCCCTTCGTCAGGGCCCAATGAGCAGTTCTTC. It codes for CASSSPSSGPNEQFF.

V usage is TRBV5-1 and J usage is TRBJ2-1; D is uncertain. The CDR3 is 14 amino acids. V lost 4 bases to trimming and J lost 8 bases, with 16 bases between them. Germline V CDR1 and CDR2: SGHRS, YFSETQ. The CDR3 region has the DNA TGCGCCAGCAGCCTTGAAAATGTTTACGATGAGCAGTTCTTC. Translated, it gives CASSLENVYDEQFF.

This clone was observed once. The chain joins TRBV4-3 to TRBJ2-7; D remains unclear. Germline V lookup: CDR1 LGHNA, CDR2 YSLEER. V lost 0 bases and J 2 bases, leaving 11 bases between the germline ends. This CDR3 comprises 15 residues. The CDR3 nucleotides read TGCGCCAGCAGCCAAGATGCGGCGGACCCCTACGAGCAGTACTTC. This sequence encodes CASSQDAADPYEQYF.

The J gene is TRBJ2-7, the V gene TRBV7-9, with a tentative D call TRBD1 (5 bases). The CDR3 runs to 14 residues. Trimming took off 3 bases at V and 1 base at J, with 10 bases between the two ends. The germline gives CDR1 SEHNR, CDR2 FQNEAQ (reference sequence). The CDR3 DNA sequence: TGTGCCAGCAGCTTCCAGCAGGGTTCCTACGAGCAGTACTTC. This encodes CASSFQQGSYEQYF.

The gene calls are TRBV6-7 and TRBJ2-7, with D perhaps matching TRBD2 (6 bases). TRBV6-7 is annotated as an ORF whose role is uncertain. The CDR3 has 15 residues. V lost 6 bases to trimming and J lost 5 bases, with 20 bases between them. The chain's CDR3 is CASRTAPGSLNEQYF. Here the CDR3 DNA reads TGTGCCAGCAGAACGGCCCCCGGGAGCCTGAACGAGCAGTACTTC.

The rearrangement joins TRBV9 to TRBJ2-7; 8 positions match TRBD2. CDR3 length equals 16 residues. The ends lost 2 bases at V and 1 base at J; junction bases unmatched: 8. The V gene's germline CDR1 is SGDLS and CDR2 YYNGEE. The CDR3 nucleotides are TGTGCCAGCAGCGTGGACGGGGGGGCGATATCCTACGAGCAGTACTTC. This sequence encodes CASSVDGGAISYEQYF.

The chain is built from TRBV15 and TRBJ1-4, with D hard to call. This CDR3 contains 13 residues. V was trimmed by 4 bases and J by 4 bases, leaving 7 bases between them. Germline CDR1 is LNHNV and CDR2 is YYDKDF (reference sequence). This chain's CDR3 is CATSTSNNEKLFF. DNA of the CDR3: TGTGCCACCAGCACTTCAAATAATGAAAAACTGTTTTTT.

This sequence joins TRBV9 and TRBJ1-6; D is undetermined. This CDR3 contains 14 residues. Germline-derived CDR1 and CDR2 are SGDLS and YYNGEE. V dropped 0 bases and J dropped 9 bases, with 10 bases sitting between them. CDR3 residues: CASSVAVRGSPLHF. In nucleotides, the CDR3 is TGTGCCAGCAGCGTAGCAGTGAGAGGTTCACCCCTCCACTTT.

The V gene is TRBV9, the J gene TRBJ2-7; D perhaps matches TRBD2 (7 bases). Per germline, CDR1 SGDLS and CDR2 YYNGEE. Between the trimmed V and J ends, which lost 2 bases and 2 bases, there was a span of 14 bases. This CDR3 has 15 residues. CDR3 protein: CASSVGGTLPYEQYF. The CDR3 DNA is TGTGCCAGCAGCGTGGGGGGGACACTACCCTACGAGCAGTACTTC. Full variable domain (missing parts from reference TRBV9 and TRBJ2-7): DSGVTQTPKHLITATGQRVTLRCSPRSGDLSVYWYQQSLDQGLQFLIQYYNGEERAKGNILERFSAQQFPDLHSELNLSSLELGDSALYFCASSVGGTLPYEQYFGPGTRLTVT.

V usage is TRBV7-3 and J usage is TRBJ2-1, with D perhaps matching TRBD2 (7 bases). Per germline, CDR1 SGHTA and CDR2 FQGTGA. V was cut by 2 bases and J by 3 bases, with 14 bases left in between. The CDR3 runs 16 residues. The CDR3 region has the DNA TGTGCCAGCAGCTTAGAAAAGCGGGACATCTACAATGAGCAGTTCTTC. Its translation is CASSLEKRDIYNEQFF.

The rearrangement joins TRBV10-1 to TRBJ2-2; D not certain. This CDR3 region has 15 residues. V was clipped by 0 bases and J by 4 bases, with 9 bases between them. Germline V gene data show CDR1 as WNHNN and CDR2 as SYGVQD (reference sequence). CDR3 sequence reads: CASSESGSLTGELFF. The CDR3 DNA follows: TGCGCCAGCAGTGAGTCGGGCAGTCTCACCGGGGAGCTGTTTTTT.

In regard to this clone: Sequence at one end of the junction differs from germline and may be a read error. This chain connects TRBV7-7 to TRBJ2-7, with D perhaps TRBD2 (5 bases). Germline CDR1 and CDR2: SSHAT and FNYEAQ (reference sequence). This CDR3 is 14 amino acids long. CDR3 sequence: CASSIGLGTYEQYF. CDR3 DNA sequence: TGTGCTAGCAGCATAGGACTGGGAACCTACGAGCAGTACTTC. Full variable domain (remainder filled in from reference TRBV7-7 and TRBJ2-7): GAGVSQSPRYKVTKRGQDVTLRCDPISSHATLYWYQQALGQGPEFLTYFNYEAQPDKSGLPSDRFSAERPEGSISTLTIQRTEQRDSAMYRCASSIGLGTYEQYFGPGTRLTVT.

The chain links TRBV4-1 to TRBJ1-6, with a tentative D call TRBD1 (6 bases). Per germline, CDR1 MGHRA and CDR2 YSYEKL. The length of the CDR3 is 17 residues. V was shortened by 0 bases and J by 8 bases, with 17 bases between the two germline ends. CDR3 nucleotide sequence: TGCGCCAGCAGCCAAGACAGGGGAACGAGCGCCTATTCACCCCTCCACTTT. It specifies CASSQDRGTSAYSPLHF.

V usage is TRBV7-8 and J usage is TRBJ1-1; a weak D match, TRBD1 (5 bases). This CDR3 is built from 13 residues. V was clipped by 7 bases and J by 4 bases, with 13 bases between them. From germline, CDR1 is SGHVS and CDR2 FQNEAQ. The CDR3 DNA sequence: TGTGCCAGCATACCTTACGGGGGCACTGAAGCTTTCTTT. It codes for CASIPYGGTEAFF.

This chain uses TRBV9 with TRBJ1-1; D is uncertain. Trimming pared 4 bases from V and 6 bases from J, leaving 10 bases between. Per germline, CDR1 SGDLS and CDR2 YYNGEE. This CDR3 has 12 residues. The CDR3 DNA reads TGTGCCAGCAGCAGACCCGGGGCTGAAGCTTTCTTT. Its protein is CASSRPGAEAFF.